Reported below is one T cell receptor (beta chain). Since no conserved phenylalanine or tryptophan closes the CDR3, a read error is the likely cause. Germline V gene lookup returns CDR1 SQVTM and CDR2 ANQGSEA. This CDR3 spans 12 amino acids. Total RNA amounting to roughly 480 ng was the source from which TCR beta cDNA was made with a constant-region primer. Slightly modified ARM-PCR, run as three nested multiplex PCR rounds, produced the TCR beta libraries. Researchers ran the first two PCR rounds for roughly 10 cycles each with TRBV1-TRBV30 forward primers and a C-beta reverse primer. TCRdb reanalysed the multiplex PCR reads using MiXCR and keeps one entry per CDR3 protein. This sample has roughly 120,000 distinct CDR3 sequences, with about two thirds found just once. Both RNA and DNA were isolated together from approximately 20-30 mg of bulk tissue that had not been sorted. The entry originates in a study of tumor-infiltrating lymphocytes in primary liver carcinoma.

The TCR originated in a woman aged 55-69 years with primary liver carcinoma and hepatitis B virus infection. The sequenced sample consisted of tumor-adjacent normal liver tissue. The V call is TRBV29-1, the J call TRBJ2-7, with D possibly being TRBD1 (6 bases). CDR3 DNA sequence: TGCATCGTTGAGTTCCCAGGGGACGAGCAGTACCTC. As protein: CIVEFPGDEQYL.